Presented here are 7 T cell receptor beta chains from one specimen sequenced in a study of spatial heterogeneity in lung cancer. Study outcomes and limitations: Tumors with more nonsynonymous mutations had more expanded intratumoral alpha and beta TCRs.

Noted time point: sample taken at primary tumor resection. MiXCR was run by TCRdb on the 5' RACE reads, yielding one entry per CDR3 protein. Among some 25,000 distinct CDR3 sequences listed, approximately 7% were seen once. Antigens for these TCRs are unknown. The sample consisted of lung tumor tissue, taken at surgery. These receptors were taken from a male donor with early-stage non-small cell lung cancer.

The chain has TRBV7-2 and TRBJ2-7; no definite D call. The V gene lost 4 bases and the J gene lost 4 bases, with 11 bases spanning the gap. The CDR3 runs 13 residues. Germline loops: CDR1 SGHTA, CDR2 FQGNSA. The CDR3 bases are TGTGCCAGCAGCTCCAGTATAGGATACGAGCAGTACTTC. Translated, it gives CASSSSIGYEQYF.

This clonotype has at least ten counts. This sequence joins TRBV29-1 and TRBJ2-7, with 12 bases fitting TRBD1. The CDR3 extends over 15 amino acids. Trimming removed 6 bases from V and 5 bases from J; junction bases left unmatched: 11. Germline values: CDR1 SQVTM, CDR2 ANQGSEA. CDR3 nucleotide sequence: TGCAGCGTCGCCTCAACGGGACAGGGGGCTAACGAGCAGTACTTC. Protein: CSVASTGQGANEQYF.

This clonotype has ten or more counts. The rearrangement uses TRBV20-1 and TRBJ2-2; D possibly uses TRBD1 or TRBD2 (5 bases each). V lost 6 bases and J 3 bases, leaving 14 bases between the germline ends. The CDR3 is 14 amino acids. Looked up from germline, CDR1 is DFQATT and CDR2 is SNEGSKA (reference sequence). The CDR3 DNA reads TGCAGTGCCCTTTCAGGGACCTACACCGGGGAGCTGTTTTTT. Its protein is CSALSGTYTGELFF.

In its sample, this clonotype was seen many times. This sequence joins TRBV20-1 and TRBJ1-5; possible D gene TRBD1, 5 bases. The V gene's germline CDR1 is DFQATT and CDR2 SNEGSKA (reference sequence). The CDR3 has 14 amino acids. The germline V and J ends were trimmed by 0 bases and 7 bases, with 13 bases remaining between them. The CDR3 coding sequence is TGCAGTGCTAGAGATGAAGGGGCTGGGCAGCCCCAGCATTTT. It is translated as CSARDEGAGQPQHF.

CDR3 DNA: TGTGCCAGCAGCGCGATCGGGAAGCCCCAGCATTTT. This codes for CASSAIGKPQHF. The chain carries TRBV7-9 and TRBJ1-5; no clear D gene. The CDR3 has 12 amino acids. V lost 5 bases and J lost 8, with 10 bases in between. CDR1 SEHNR and CDR2 FQNEAQ come from the germline V gene (reference sequence).

Concerning this clonotype: This sequence may be a read error, since a much larger clone differs from it by one base. The gene calls are TRBV28 and TRBJ1-4; D gene uncertain. The CDR3 spans 13 residues. CDR1 MDHEN and CDR2 SYDVKM come from the germline V gene. Trimming stripped 3 bases from V and 3 bases from J, with 5 bases between. The CDR3 loop is CASSLTSNEKLFF. The CDR3 region has the DNA TGTGCCAGCAGTTTGACATCTAATGAAAAACTGTTTTTT. The complete variable domain, with remaining parts taken from reference TRBV28 and TRBJ1-4, reads DVKVTQSSRYLVKRTGEKVFLECVQDMDHENMFWYRQDPGLGLRLIYFSYDVKMKEKGDIPEGYSVSREKKERFSLILESASTNQTSMYLCASSLTSNEKLFFGSGTQLSVL.

Points on this clonotype: This may come from a read error, since a much larger clone is one base off. The conserved closing phenylalanine or tryptophan is absent in this CDR3, likely reflecting a read error. The chain recombines TRBV12-3 or TRBV12-4 with TRBJ1-5; 7 nucleotides align to TRBD1. V lost 6 bases and J lost 5; bases outside the gene matches: 4. CDR3 length equals 13 residues. The CDR3 DNA follows: TGTGCCAGCAGATATACAGGGGATCAGCCCCAGCATCTT. As protein: CASRYTGDQPQHL.